These 28 T cell receptor beta chains came from one sample sequenced in a study of control samples from healthy donors and cancer patients. TCRdb keeps only in-frame clones here, not all; method: immunoSEQ multiplex PCR. Among 400,000 to 450,000 clones, 75% to 95% were seen once, and the ten largest hold around 6.5%. The specimen was PBMCs. The origin of the receptors is a man aged 35 to 55 with head and neck cancer.

The V call is TRBV15, the J call TRBJ2-7, with TRBD1 identical over 10 bases. J gave up 3 bases and V 3 bases, and 2 bases lay outside the gene matches. This CDR3 comprises 14 residues. Per germline, CDR1 LNHNV and CDR2 YYDKDF (reference sequence). The CDR3 DNA reads as TGTGCCACCAGCAGGGGACAGGGGAACTACGAGCAGTACTTC. This sequence encodes CATSRGQGNYEQYF.

V and J are TRBV5-1 and TRBJ2-1; no firm D call. The CDR3 covers 15 residues. Trimming left V 3 bases short and J 0 bases short, with 10 bases between. Per the germline V gene, CDR1 is SGHRS and CDR2 is YFSETQ. CDR3 sequence: CASSSTMSSYNEQFF. The CDR3 region has the DNA TGCGCCAGCAGCTCGACCATGAGCTCCTACAATGAGCAGTTCTTC.

A remark on this clone: The junction differs from germline at one of its ends, possibly a read error. This chain joins TRBV10-3 and TRBJ1-1; a possible D gene is TRBD1 (6 bases). CDR3 length: 14 amino acids. Germline-derived CDR1 and CDR2 are ENHRY and SYGVKD. In nucleotides, the CDR3 is TGTGCCACCAGTAGGCCGGACAGTGGGACTGAAGCTTTCTTT. It codes for CATSRPDSGTEAFF.

The CDR3 loop is CASSLWQITGELFF. The CDR3 bases are TGTGCCAGCAGCCTCTGGCAGATCACCGGGGAGCTGTTTTTT. This chain joins TRBV3-1 (or the pseudogene TRBV3-2) and TRBJ2-2; D gene uncertain. Trimming left V 4 bases short and J 4 bases short, with 10 bases between. The CDR3 extends over 14 amino acids. Germline CDR1 is LGHDT and CDR2 is YNNKEL (reference sequence).

This clone came up once. DNA of the CDR3: TGTGCCAGCAGTTTAGGTTGGAACACTGAAGCTTTCTTT. Encoded protein: CASSLGWNTEAFF. V is TRBV27 and J is TRBJ1-1; D unresolved. V dropped 2 bases and J dropped 1 base, with 5 bases sitting between them. There are 13 residues in the CDR3. The germline V gene encodes CDR1 MNHEY and CDR2 SMNVEV (reference sequence).

The V and J genes are TRBV28 and TRBJ2-7, with D maybe TRBD1 (6 bases). This CDR3 comprises 15 residues. V was cut by 4 bases and J by 0 bases, with 13 bases left in between. Germline V gives CDR1 MDHEN, CDR2 SYDVKM. The CDR3: CASSYLTGDSYEQYF. The DNA for the CDR3 is TGTGCCAGCAGTTACCTGACAGGAGACTCCTACGAGCAGTACTTC.

This chain uses TRBV5-1 with TRBJ2-2, with D maybe TRBD2 (5 bases). CDR1 and CDR2 (germline): SGHRS, YFSETQ. The CDR3 contains 14 residues. Trimming pared 4 bases from V and 1 base from J, leaving 8 bases between. The CDR3: CASSGGGNTGELFF. Written as DNA, the CDR3 is TGCGCCAGCAGCGGCGGAGGGAACACCGGGGAGCTGTTTTTT.

The gene calls are TRBV7-2 and TRBJ2-3; the D call may be TRBD1 or TRBD2 (6 bases each). This CDR3 contains 15 residues. V was shortened by 5 bases and J by 2 bases, with 14 bases between the two germline ends. Germline CDR1 SGHTA, CDR2 FQGNSA. The CDR3 DNA follows: TGTGCCAGCAGCCCAGGGGTAGCGGTCACAGATACGCAGTATTTT. Its protein is CASSPGVAVTDTQYF.

The J gene is TRBJ2-7, the V gene TRBV27; a weak D match, TRBD1 (5 bases). Germline CDR1 is MNHEY and CDR2 is SMNVEV (reference sequence). Trimming shortened V by 0 bases and J by 2 bases, and 11 bases separated the two germline ends. The CDR3 is made up of 15 amino acids. CDR3 region: CASSLSAGNPYEQYF. CDR3 coding DNA: TGTGCCAGCAGTTTATCGGCAGGGAATCCCTACGAGCAGTACTTC.

This chain joins TRBV7-2 and TRBJ2-3; D may be TRBD1 (5 bases). The germline V and J ends were trimmed by 2 bases and 4 bases, with 16 bases remaining between them. CDR3 length: 16 residues. Germline values: CDR1 SGHTA, CDR2 FQGNSA. The CDR3 coding sequence is TGTGCCAGCAGCTTAAATCAGGGCCCATTGGCAGATACGCAGTATTTT. Translation: CASSLNQGPLADTQYF.

The J gene is TRBJ2-1, the V gene TRBV11-1; 9 bases align to TRBD1. This CDR3 comprises 15 residues. Germline V gene sequence: CDR1 SGHAT, CDR2 FQDESV (reference sequence). The trim removed 5 bases at V and 5 bases at J, leaving 7 bases unmatched. CDR3 sequence (DNA): TGTGCCAGCAGCCGAAGGGACAGGGCTAACAATGAGCAGTTCTTC. It is translated as CASSRRDRANNEQFF. The variable domain in full, with the rest retrieved from reference TRBV11-1 and TRBJ2-1, is EAEVAQSPRYKITEKSQAVAFWCDPISGHATLYWYRQILGQGPELLVQFQDESVVDDSQLPKDRFSAERLKGVDSTLKIQPAELGDSAMYLCASSRRDRANNEQFFGPGTRLTVL.

The rearrangement joins TRBV11-3 to TRBJ2-2; no definite D call. The CDR3 loop spans 14 amino acids. V shed 4 bases and J shed 6 bases, with 12 bases lying between them. CDR1 and CDR2 (germline): SGHNT, YENEEA. CDR3 sequence (DNA): TGTGCCAGCAGCTCAAGTGGTGGGCCCGGGGAGCTGTTTTTT. It encodes CASSSSGGPGELFF.

This chain links TRBV7-8 with TRBJ1-1, with D tentatively TRBD1 (5 bases). Looked up from germline, CDR1 is SGHVS and CDR2 is FQNEAQ. This CDR3 contains 14 residues. Trimming took 5 bases from V and 1 from J, leaving 11 bases between them. CDR3 nucleotide sequence: TGTGCCAGCAGCCACGGGCAGGGGAACACTGAAGCTTTCTTT. It specifies CASSHGQGNTEAFF.

This CDR3 reads CASSHGDTEAFF. The CDR3 bases are TGTGCCAGCAGCCATGGTGACACTGAAGCTTTCTTT. The chain is built from TRBV3-1 (or the pseudogene TRBV3-2) and TRBJ1-1; D call uncertain. The CDR3 runs 12 residues. Deletions cut 3 bases from V and 3 bases from J, with 5 bases between. Per the germline V gene, CDR1 is LGHDT and CDR2 is YNNKEL (reference sequence).

This chain connects TRBV15 to TRBJ1-5; D gene uncertain. V shed 0 bases and J shed 2 bases, with 11 bases lying between them. The CDR3 length is 16 residues. Germline CDR1 LNHNV, CDR2 YYDKDF (reference sequence). DNA for the CDR3: TGTGCCACCAGCAGAGAAGCGCCAGGAGGCAATCAGCCCCAGCATTTT. Its translation is CATSREAPGGNQPQHF.

The chain combines TRBV18 with TRBJ2-7; a possible D gene is TRBD2 (6 bases). The V end lost 2 bases, the J end lost 2 bases, and 13 bases lay between the germline ends. Germline V gene sequence: CDR1 KGHSH, CDR2 LQKENI. This CDR3 is 15 amino acids long. The CDR3 is CASSPTEGSAYEQYF. In DNA, the CDR3 is TGTGCCAGCTCACCAACGGAGGGGTCGGCCTACGAGCAGTACTTC.

This chain joins TRBV30 and TRBJ1-2; D ambiguous. The CDR3 length is 13 residues. Germline CDR1 is GTSNPN and CDR2 is SVGIG (reference sequence). V shed 3 bases and J shed 5 bases, with 13 bases lying between them. The CDR3 region has the DNA TGTGCCTGGAGGTTCACCTCAAGTTATGGCTACACCTTC. Protein sequence: CAWRFTSSYGYTF.

The rearrangement uses TRBV20-1 and TRBJ1-2; D is uncertain. Trimming took off 7 bases at V and 6 bases at J, with 3 bases between the two ends. CDR1 and CDR2 (germline): DFQATT, SNEGSKA (reference sequence). This CDR3 has 8 amino acids. The CDR3 DNA is TGCAGTGGGGATGGCTACACCTTC. Protein sequence: CSGDGYTF.

The chain carries TRBV11-1 and TRBJ2-2; D is ambiguous. CDR3 length: 18 amino acids. Per the germline V gene, CDR1 is SGHAT and CDR2 is FQDESV (reference sequence). V dropped 0 bases and J dropped 1 base, with 15 bases sitting between them. In DNA, the CDR3 is TGTGCCAGCAGCTTAGCGGCGATGCGTGGCTGGAACACCGGGGAGCTGTTTTTT. It codes for CASSLAAMRGWNTGELFF.

The rearrangement links TRBV4-3 to TRBJ1-6, with D possibly matching TRBD1 (5 bases). The V gene's germline CDR1 is LGHNA and CDR2 YSLEER. CDR3 size: 15 residues. Trimming cost V 0 bases and J 5 bases, with 8 bases left between them. The CDR3: CASSQETENNSPLHF. The CDR3 DNA follows: TGCGCCAGCAGCCAAGAGACAGAAAATAATTCACCCCTCCACTTT.

In this sample, this clone turned up once. The chain links TRBV25-1 to TRBJ2-7, with D perhaps given as TRBD1 or TRBD2 (7 bases each). The CDR3 sequence is 14 residues long. Deletions cut 5 bases from V and 5 bases from J, with 16 bases between. Germline V gives CDR1 MGHDK, CDR2 SYGVNS. The CDR3 DNA reads TGTGCCAGCAGTCCCAGGGGGGGTCTCCACGAGCAGTACTTC. Translation gives CASSPRGGLHEQYF.

This sequence joins TRBV19 and TRBJ1-5; a possible D gene is TRBD1 (5 bases). V dropped 5 bases and J dropped 1 base, with 12 bases sitting between them. Per germline, CDR1 LNHDA and CDR2 SQIVND (reference sequence). There are 15 residues in the CDR3. The DNA for the CDR3 is TGTGCCAGTAGTCTCTACCGGGACAGCAATCAGCCCCAGCATTTT. Encoded protein: CASSLYRDSNQPQHF.

The chain recombines TRBV27 with TRBJ1-5, with D unclear. Germline values: CDR1 MNHEY, CDR2 SMNVEV (reference sequence). The CDR3 spans 14 residues. Deletions cut 0 bases from V and 2 bases from J, with 5 bases between. The CDR3 nucleotides are TGTGCCAGCAGTTTATCCCAGGGCAATCAGCCCCAGCATTTT. Amino acid sequence: CASSLSQGNQPQHF.

The chain is built from TRBV19 and TRBJ1-5; tentative D call: TRBD1 (5 bases). Germline V lookup: CDR1 LNHDA, CDR2 SQIVND (reference sequence). The CDR3 spans 16 residues. The V gene lost 4 bases and the J gene lost 1 base, with 14 bases spanning the gap. The CDR3 here is CASSRHSRVSNQPQHF. The CDR3 DNA reads TGTGCCAGTAGTAGGCATTCCAGGGTAAGCAATCAGCCCCAGCATTTT.

The V call is TRBV19, the J call TRBJ1-3; perhaps TRBD1 as D (6 bases). Germline values: CDR1 LNHDA, CDR2 SQIVND (reference sequence). Between the trimmed V and J ends, which lost 6 bases and 0 bases, there was a span of 9 bases. The CDR3 length is 14 residues. CDR3 region: CASRGGASGNTIYF. The DNA of the CDR3 is TGTGCCAGTAGAGGGGGAGCCTCTGGAAACACCATATATTTT.

J is TRBJ1-3 and V is TRBV3-1 (or the pseudogene TRBV3-2), with D uncertain. Trimming removed 4 bases at V and 0 bases at J, with 4 bases between. The CDR3 runs 13 residues. Germline V CDR1 and CDR2: LGHDT, YNNKEL (reference sequence). CDR3 sequence (DNA): TGTGCCAGCAGCCCAAACTCTGGAAACACCATATATTTT. It specifies CASSPNSGNTIYF.

The table lists this clone with a count of one. This sequence joins TRBV4-1 and TRBJ1-1; 7 nucleotides match TRBD1. The CDR3 length is 12 residues. V was clipped by 11 bases and J by 4 bases; unmatched bases: 7. Germline CDR1 and CDR2: MGHRA and YSYEKL. The chain's CDR3 is CASRGQGTEAFF. CDR3 nucleotides: TGCGCCTCTAGGGGGCAAGGCACTGAAGCTTTCTTT.

The V and J genes are TRBV11-3 and TRBJ2-2, with D maybe TRBD2 (6 bases). CDR1 and CDR2 from the germline V gene are SGHNT and YENEEA. V lost 6 bases, J lost 2 bases, and 10 bases lay in between. CDR3 length: 14 residues. Here the CDR3 reads CASRAGTNTGELFF. CDR3 DNA: TGTGCCAGCAGGGCCGGGACTAACACCGGGGAGCTGTTTTTT.